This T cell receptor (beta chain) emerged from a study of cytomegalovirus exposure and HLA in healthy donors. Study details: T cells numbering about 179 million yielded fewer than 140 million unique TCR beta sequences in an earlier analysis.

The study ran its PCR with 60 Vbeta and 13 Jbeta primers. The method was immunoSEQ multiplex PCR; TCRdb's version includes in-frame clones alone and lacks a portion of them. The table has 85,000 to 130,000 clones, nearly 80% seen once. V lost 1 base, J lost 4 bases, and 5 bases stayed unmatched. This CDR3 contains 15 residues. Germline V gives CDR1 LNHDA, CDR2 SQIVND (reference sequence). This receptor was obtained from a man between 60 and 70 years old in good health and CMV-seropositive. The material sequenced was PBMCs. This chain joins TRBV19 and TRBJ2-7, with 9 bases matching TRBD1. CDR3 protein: CASSIVGTGLYEQYF. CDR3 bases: TGTGCCAGTAGTATAGTGGGGACAGGGTTATACGAGCAGTACTTC. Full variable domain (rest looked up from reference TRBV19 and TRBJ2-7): DGGITQSPKYLFRKEGQNVTLSCEQNLNHDAMYWYRQDPGQGLRLIYYSQIVNDFQKGDIAEGYSVSREKKESFPLTVTSAQKNPTAFYLCASSIVGTGLYEQYFGPGTRLTVT.